Sequencing of this TCR beta chain was carried out in a study of Ad26.COV2.S vaccination and SARS-CoV-2 variants. As for the study in general: By the intramuscular route, Ad26.COV2.S was given once, or twice 56 days apart. Findings of the study overall: In TCR breadth and depth analyses, total T cell responses may have been underestimated. Spike-specific TCR breadth in vaccine recipients exceeded that seen in placebo recipients.

The CDR3 contains 16 residues. Germline CDR1 and CDR2: MNHNS and SASEGT. V dropped 2 bases and J dropped 5; count of bases not matched to a gene: 8. The data were produced by immunoSEQ multiplex PCR, yet TCRdb's version contains in-frame clones alone and is incomplete. This sample has over 400,000 clones, with 89% found just once. Comments on this clone: As yet, its antigen is unknown.

The treatment here: about 20 received Ad26.COV2.S at low or high dose, single or two shots; about 5 received placebo; per-sample allocation not given. At day 63 after the first vaccine or placebo injection, samples were drawn. An Ad26 vector expressing Wuhan-strain SARS-CoV-2 spike constituted the vaccine. The sequence derives from a person between 18 and 60 years old who received the Ad26.COV2.S COVID-19 vaccine or a placebo. The sequences come from peripheral blood, collected in a trial of Ad26.COV2.S vaccine versus placebo. The chain joins TRBV6-1 to TRBJ2-1, with TRBD2 identical over 8 bases. CDR3 loop: CASSETLSGSHNEQFF. Here the CDR3 DNA reads TGTGCCAGCAGTGAAACTTTGAGCGGGAGCCACAATGAGCAGTTCTTC.